This T cell receptor (beta chain) was sequenced during a study of T cell responses to AZD1222 COVID-19 vaccine. Recipients boosted at about 4 weeks or about 12 weeks are pooled. Notes on the study in general: Clonal diversity was possibly underestimated, and white British individuals and females predominated among donors. Among those given AZD1222, only 6 or 7 were seropositive at baseline. No repertoire was sampled before or during the peak T cell response, only after it.

As for this clone: Its antigen is unidentified.

Germline-derived CDR1 and CDR2 are SQVTM and ANQGSEA. V was clipped by 5 bases and J by 2 bases, with 18 bases between them. The CDR3 covers 15 residues. Clones were sequenced by immunoSEQ multiplex PCR, and TCRdb holds only the in-frame ones, with some missing. The sample comprises some 120,000 clones, more than 85% of which are singletons, and about 3% rests with the top ten. This rearrangement joins TRBV29-1 to TRBJ1-2; unclear D gene. This sample comprised peripheral blood, obtained 28 days after the second AZD1222 dose. The receptor was isolated from an adult who received the AZD1222 COVID-19 vaccine. The CDR3 nucleotides are TGCAGCGTTAGTGTAATGGCAGGTTTAAACTATGGCTACACCTTC. Translating gives CSVSVMAGLNYGYTF.